The rows below give T cell receptor beta chains drawn from one sample of a study of cytomegalovirus exposure and HLA in healthy donors. Sequencing was performed with immunoSEQ multiplex PCR; in TCRdb, only in-frame clones are kept and a portion is missing. There are over 250,000 clones in the sample; 80% to 90% occur only once, and approximately 1% lies in the top ten. Source material: PBMCs. The receptors derive from a woman between 18 and 29 years old in good health and CMV-seronegative. CDR3s include the opening cysteine and the closing phenylalanine or tryptophan. The order of the fields is clone size, V gene, D gene, J gene, CDR3 length, CDR3 DNA, CDR3 protein. A D gene is named only where the DNA matches it firmly. Clone size, where shown, is once, few, many, or a class for clones that have expanded.

abundance: NA
v_gene: TRBV6-5
d_gene: TRBD1
j_gene: TRBJ2-7
len: 15
CDR3nt: TGTGCCAGCAGTTACCGAGACAGGGGTTCCTACGAGCAGTACTTC
CDR3aa: CASSYRDRGSYEQYF

abundance: NA
v_gene: TRBV7-9
d_gene: NA
j_gene: TRBJ1-1
len: 14
CDR3nt: TGTGCCAGCAGCTTAGCGAGGGTTGGCACTGAAGCTTTCTTT
CDR3aa: CASSLARVGTEAFF

abundance: few
v_gene: TRBV4-3
d_gene: TRBD1
j_gene: TRBJ2-7
len: 16
CDR3nt: TGCGCCAGCAGCCAAGCTTCCGGACAGGGTACCTACGAGCAGTACTTC
CDR3aa: CASSQASGQGTYEQYF

abundance: NA
v_gene: TRBV18
d_gene: TRBD1
j_gene: TRBJ1-2
len: 14
CDR3nt: TGTGCCAGCTCACCTCCAGGGGGGATCTATGGCTACACCTTC
CDR3aa: CASSPPGGIYGYTF

abundance: once
v_gene: TRBV27
d_gene: TRBD1
j_gene: TRBJ1-4
len: 13
CDR3nt: TGTGCCAGCAGTGGGACAGGGAGGGAAAAACTGTTTTTT
CDR3aa: CASSGTGREKLFF

abundance: NA
v_gene: TRBV7-8
d_gene: NA
j_gene: TRBJ1-1
len: 11
CDR3nt: TGTGCCAGCAGTCGCGAGACTGAAGCTTTCTTT
CDR3aa: CASSRETEAFF

abundance: NA
v_gene: TRBV9
d_gene: NA
j_gene: TRBJ1-5
len: 14
CDR3nt: TGTGCCAGCAGCGCTGGACAGATAGATCAGCCCCAGCATTTT
CDR3aa: CASSAGQIDQPQHF

abundance: once
v_gene: TRBV6-4
d_gene: TRBD1
j_gene: TRBJ2-3
len: 15
CDR3nt: TGTGCCAGCAGGAACAGGGGGCTAAGCACAGATACGCAGTATTTT
CDR3aa: CASRNRGLSTDTQYF

abundance: once
v_gene: TRBV6-5
d_gene: TRBD1
j_gene: TRBJ2-7
len: 14
CDR3nt: TGTGCCAGCAGCCAGGGACAGGGGCGGAACGAGCAGTACTTC
CDR3aa: CASSQGQGRNEQYF

abundance: NA
v_gene: TRBV6-5
d_gene: TRBD2
j_gene: TRBJ2-3
len: 15
CDR3nt: TGTGCCAGCAGTTTTAGCGGGGGTCGCACAGATACGCAGTATTTT
CDR3aa: CASSFSGGRTDTQYF

abundance: once
v_gene: TRBV13
d_gene: TRBD1
j_gene: TRBJ2-7
len: 14
CDR3nt: TGTGCCAGCAGCTCGGGGGACAGGGCCTACGAGCAGTACTTC
CDR3aa: CASSSGDRAYEQYF

abundance: NA
v_gene: TRBV18
d_gene: NA
j_gene: TRBJ2-7
len: 15
CDR3nt: TGTGCCAGCTCACCACGCGCGGGGATCTCCTACGAGCAGTACTTC
CDR3aa: CASSPRAGISYEQYF

abundance: NA
v_gene: TRBV7-2
d_gene: TRBD2
j_gene: TRBJ2-3
len: 16
CDR3nt: TGTGCCAGCAGCTTAAGGCGGGGGGGACGGACAGATACGCAGTATTTT
CDR3aa: CASSLRRGGRTDTQYF

abundance: NA
v_gene: TRBV5-1
d_gene: TRBD1
j_gene: TRBJ2-2
len: 16
CDR3nt: TGCGCCAGCAGCTTACAGGGGAGCCATGGTACCGGGGAGCTGTTTTTT
CDR3aa: CASSLQGSHGTGELFF

abundance: few
v_gene: TRBV9
d_gene: TRBD2
j_gene: TRBJ2-2
len: 17
CDR3nt: TGTGCCAGCAGCGTAGGGGGAGCGGGGTGGAACACCGGGGAGCTGTTTTTT
CDR3aa: CASSVGGAGWNTGELFF

abundance: NA
v_gene: TRBV11-3
d_gene: NA
j_gene: TRBJ2-1
len: 11
CDR3nt: TGTGCCAGCAGCTCCGGGGGAACGGAGTTCTTC
CDR3aa: CASSSGGTEFF

abundance: NA
v_gene: TRBV5-3
d_gene: TRBD1
j_gene: TRBJ2-2
len: 18
CDR3nt: TGTGCCAGAAGCTTCTGTCCCCACCGGACAGGTCCCACCGGGGAGCTGTTTTTT
CDR3aa: CARSFCPHRTGPTGELFF

abundance: NA
v_gene: TRBV6-6
d_gene: NA
j_gene: TRBJ1-3
len: 14
CDR3nt: TGTGCCAGCGCAGACACCACCCTGATAGGCACCATATATTTT
CDR3aa: CASADTTLIGTIYF

abundance: once
v_gene: TRBV2
d_gene: NA
j_gene: TRBJ2-7
len: 16
CDR3nt: TGTGCCAGCAGTGAACAGGTAGCGCCGATCTCCTACGAGCAGTACTTC
CDR3aa: CASSEQVAPISYEQYF

abundance: NA
v_gene: TRBV11-3
d_gene: TRBD1
j_gene: TRBJ1-2
len: 15
CDR3nt: TGTGCCAGCAGCTTACTCGGGACAGCGACCTATGGCTACACCTTC
CDR3aa: CASSLLGTATYGYTF

abundance: NA
v_gene: TRBV5-1
d_gene: TRBD1
j_gene: TRBJ2-5
len: 18
CDR3nt: TGCGCCAGCAGCCTCCGGGACAGGGTGAGAGGGCCCCAAGAGACCCAGTACTTC
CDR3aa: CASSLRDRVRGPQETQYF

abundance: NA
v_gene: TRBV25-1
d_gene: NA
j_gene: TRBJ2-3
len: 13
CDR3nt: TGTGCCAGCAGTACGAAGCTCACAGATACGCAGTATTTT
CDR3aa: CASSTKLTDTQYF

abundance: NA
v_gene: TRBV6-5
d_gene: NA
j_gene: TRBJ2-7
len: 13
CDR3nt: TGTGCCAGCAGTTACGGGGGGACCTACGAGCAGTACTTC
CDR3aa: CASSYGGTYEQYF

abundance: NA
v_gene: TRBV5-1
d_gene: NA
j_gene: TRBJ2-7
len: 14
CDR3nt: TGCGCCAGCAGCTTGGGCCGGGGACTCGACGAGCAGTACTTC
CDR3aa: CASSLGRGLDEQYF

abundance: NA
v_gene: TRBV9
d_gene: TRBD1
j_gene: TRBJ1-2
len: 14
CDR3nt: TGTGCCAGCAGCACCCGACAGGGAAGGGGTGGCTACACCTTC
CDR3aa: CASSTRQGRGGYTF

abundance: NA
v_gene: TRBV29-1
d_gene: TRBD2
j_gene: TRBJ2-2
len: 17
CDR3nt: TGCAGCGTTTCCCCCGGACTAGCGGGAGCGGGCACCGGGGAGCTGTTTTTT
CDR3aa: CSVSPGLAGAGTGELFF

abundance: NA
v_gene: TRBV9
d_gene: NA
j_gene: TRBJ1-3
len: 17
CDR3nt: TGTGCCAGCAGCTCTCGTCAGAGAGGCGTCTCTGGAAACACCATATATTTT
CDR3aa: CASSSRQRGVSGNTIYF

abundance: NA
v_gene: TRBV5-1
d_gene: NA
j_gene: TRBJ2-6
len: 16
CDR3nt: TGCGCCAGCAGCACTTACAGGGAGTCTGGGGCCAACGTCCTGACTTTC
CDR3aa: CASSTYRESGANVLTF

abundance: NA
v_gene: TRBV30
d_gene: NA
j_gene: TRBJ1-1
len: 14
CDR3nt: TGTGCTACGGGCGGGAGGGGTCAGAACACTGAAGCTTTCTTT
CDR3aa: CATGGRGQNTEAFF

abundance: NA
v_gene: TRBV6-1
d_gene: TRBD1
j_gene: TRBJ2-7
len: 14
CDR3nt: TGTGCCAGCAGTGATCTGACAGGGGGCAACGAGCAGTACTTC
CDR3aa: CASSDLTGGNEQYF

abundance: NA
v_gene: TRBV2
d_gene: TRBD1
j_gene: TRBJ1-4
len: 14
CDR3nt: TGTGCCAGCACCAGACAGGGGACGAATGAAAAACTGTTTTTT
CDR3aa: CASTRQGTNEKLFF

abundance: NA
v_gene: TRBV30
d_gene: NA
j_gene: TRBJ1-2
len: 13
CDR3nt: TGTGCCTGGAGTGCCCCCGACAGGTATGGCTACACCTTC
CDR3aa: CAWSAPDRYGYTF

abundance: NA
v_gene: TRBV29-1
d_gene: TRBD2
j_gene: TRBJ2-7
len: 16
CDR3nt: TGCAGCGTTGAACCCGGGACTAGCGGGAACCTCGGCGAGCAGTACTTC
CDR3aa: CSVEPGTSGNLGEQYF

abundance: NA
v_gene: TRBV9
d_gene: NA
j_gene: TRBJ2-7
len: 16
CDR3nt: TGTGCCAGCAGCGTAGACCCAGGCGCCGTCTCCTACGAGCAGTACTTC
CDR3aa: CASSVDPGAVSYEQYF

abundance: once
v_gene: TRBV7-8
d_gene: NA
j_gene: TRBJ1-2
len: 15
CDR3nt: TGTGCCAGCAGCTTGATGAGAACAGGACCTTATGGCTACACCTTC
CDR3aa: CASSLMRTGPYGYTF

abundance: NA
v_gene: TRBV11-2
d_gene: NA
j_gene: TRBJ2-5
len: 15
CDR3nt: TGTGCCAGCAGTCTGGCGGAGCAGTCGTGGGAGACCCAGTACTTC
CDR3aa: CASSLAEQSWETQYF

abundance: NA
v_gene: TRBV9
d_gene: NA
j_gene: TRBJ1-1
len: 12
CDR3nt: TGTGCCAGCAGCGTAATAGACACTGAAGCTTTCTTT
CDR3aa: CASSVIDTEAFF

abundance: NA
v_gene: TRBV6-5
d_gene: TRBD1
j_gene: TRBJ1-4
len: 15
CDR3nt: TGTGCCAGCAGTAGCGACAGGGGGATGTATGAAAAACTGTTTTTT
CDR3aa: CASSSDRGMYEKLFF

abundance: NA
v_gene: TRBV7-2
d_gene: NA
j_gene: TRBJ1-3
len: 15
CDR3nt: TGTGCCAGCACCGGGGGGAGGGGGACTGGAAACACCATATATTTT
CDR3aa: CASTGGRGTGNTIYF

abundance: NA
v_gene: TRBV6-5
d_gene: NA
j_gene: TRBJ2-1
len: 15
CDR3nt: TGTGCCAGCAGTTACGGCCTTGTGACCTACAATGAGCAGTTCTTC
CDR3aa: CASSYGLVTYNEQFF

abundance: NA
v_gene: TRBV6-5
d_gene: TRBD1
j_gene: TRBJ2-7
len: 14
CDR3nt: TGTGCCAGCAGACCCGGACAGGTCCCCCACGAGCAGTACTTC
CDR3aa: CASRPGQVPHEQYF

abundance: NA
v_gene: TRBV5-1
d_gene: TRBD1
j_gene: TRBJ1-1
len: 15
CDR3nt: TGCGCCAGCAAATATCACGGACAGGGCTCCTCGGGAGCTTTCTTT
CDR3aa: CASKYHGQGSSGAFF

abundance: NA
v_gene: TRBV30
d_gene: NA
j_gene: TRBJ1-2
len: 15
CDR3nt: TGTGCCTGGAGTCCTGGGGCAGGGATCGACTATGGCTACACCTTC
CDR3aa: CAWSPGAGIDYGYTF

abundance: NA
v_gene: TRBV27
d_gene: TRBD1
j_gene: TRBJ1-2
len: 15
CDR3nt: TGTGCCAGCAGTTTAGTGGGACAGGGGCACTATGGCTACACCTTC
CDR3aa: CASSLVGQGHYGYTF

abundance: once
v_gene: TRBV14
d_gene: NA
j_gene: TRBJ2-7
len: 15
CDR3nt: TGTGCCAGCAGCCAAGGAGTGGTCGGTAACTACGAGCAGTACTTC
CDR3aa: CASSQGVVGNYEQYF

abundance: NA
v_gene: TRBV6-1
d_gene: TRBD1
j_gene: TRBJ2-7
len: 15
CDR3nt: TGTGCCAGCAGGGAGGAGGGGACAGGGGTTTACGAGCAGTACTTC
CDR3aa: CASREEGTGVYEQYF

abundance: NA
v_gene: TRBV9
d_gene: NA
j_gene: TRBJ1-1
len: 14
CDR3nt: TGTGCCAGCAGCGTAGACAGGGCCGGCGCTGAAGCTTTCTTT
CDR3aa: CASSVDRAGAEAFF

abundance: NA
v_gene: TRBV28
d_gene: TRBD1
j_gene: TRBJ2-3
len: 15
CDR3nt: TGTGCCAGCACCGCCGACAGGGAATTCACAGATACGCAGTATTTT
CDR3aa: CASTADREFTDTQYF

abundance: NA
v_gene: TRBV7-9
d_gene: NA
j_gene: TRBJ1-1
len: 13
CDR3nt: TGTGCCAGCAGCGGGCAGGAAAACACTGAAGCTTTCTTT
CDR3aa: CASSGQENTEAFF

abundance: few
v_gene: TRBV28
d_gene: NA
j_gene: TRBJ1-5
len: 14
CDR3nt: TGTGCCAGCAGTTCCCCGGACAGTCGGCAGCCCCAGCATTTT
CDR3aa: CASSSPDSRQPQHF

abundance: NA
v_gene: TRBV9
d_gene: TRBD1
j_gene: TRBJ1-2
len: 16
CDR3nt: TGTGCCAGCAGCGTAGGGTGGAGGGGGCCCCTGAGTGGCTACACCTTC
CDR3aa: CASSVGWRGPLSGYTF

abundance: NA
v_gene: TRBV2
d_gene: NA
j_gene: TRBJ1-1
len: 13
CDR3nt: TGTGCCAGCATCATGAACGAGGGAACTGAAGCTTTCTTT
CDR3aa: CASIMNEGTEAFF